The 8 T cell receptor beta chains below come from one sample, sequenced in a study of blood T cell repertoires in COVID-19. Sequencing used immunoSEQ multiplex PCR; TCRdb keeps in-frame clones, though not all of them. The sample has some 130,000 clones, approximately 90% seen once. Sample: peripheral blood. All receptors come from a man between 60 and 70 years old with COVID-19, enrolled during active disease.

The chain uses TRBV12-5 and TRBJ2-2, with 7 positions matching TRBD1. In germline, CDR1 is LGHNT, CDR2 FRNRAP. V lost 0 bases, J lost 11 bases, and 6 bases stayed unmatched. The CDR3 extends over 14 amino acids. Here the CDR3 reads CASGLVTGQAELFF. Here the CDR3 DNA reads TGTGCTAGTGGTTTGGTAACCGGACAGGCCGAGCTGTTTTTT.

The V call is TRBV5-1, the J call TRBJ1-6, with TRBD1 identical over 9 bases. Germline V gene data show CDR1 as SGHRS and CDR2 as YFSETQ. The CDR3 is 15 residues long. The J segment lost 12 bases and the V segment lost 0 bases, leaving 7 bases of the junction unmatched. CDR3 coding DNA: TGCGCCAGCAGCTTGGCCGGGACAGGGCAATTACCCCTCCACTTT. Translated: CASSLAGTGQLPLHF.

The chain is built from TRBV14 and TRBJ2-2, with 8 bases lining up with TRBD1. V trimming: 4 bases; J trimming: 1 base; junction bases outside the gene matches: 5. This CDR3 is built from 16 residues. Germline values: CDR1 SGHDN, CDR2 FVKESK. CDR3 DNA sequence: TGTGCCAGCAGCCGGTACAGGGGGATGAACACCGGGGAGCTGTTTTTT. This translates into CASSRYRGMNTGELFF.

The chain recombines TRBV23-1 with TRBJ2-7; D is unresolved. TRBV23-1 is filed as an ORF, its function uncertain. The CDR3 consists of 12 residues. V gave up 3 bases and J gave up 1 base, with 4 bases separating them. The CDR3 sequence is CASSHNSYEQYF. For the CDR3, the DNA is TGCGCCAGCAGTCACAATTCCTACGAGCAGTACTTC.

The rearrangement joins TRBV18 to TRBJ1-2, with 11 nucleotides matching TRBD1. The CDR3 spans 14 residues. Germline V gives CDR1 KGHSH, CDR2 LQKENI. Trimming removed 5 bases from V and 5 bases from J; junction bases left unmatched: 4. The CDR3 loop is CASSRDRGMYGYTF. The CDR3 DNA sequence: TGTGCCAGCTCAAGGGACAGGGGGATGTATGGCTACACCTTC.

The V call is TRBV28, the J call TRBJ1-1, with D tentatively TRBD1 (5 bases). The germline gives CDR1 MDHEN, CDR2 SYDVKM. The V end lost 6 bases, the J end lost 6 bases, and 11 bases lay between the germline ends. The CDR3 covers 12 residues. The CDR3 region is CASSPQGSEAFF. As DNA, the CDR3 is TGTGCCAGCAGCCCCCAGGGATCTGAAGCTTTCTTT.

This clone was counted only a few times. The chain is built from TRBV10-3 and TRBJ2-7; 8 bases line up with TRBD1. CDR1 ENHRY and CDR2 SYGVKD come from the germline V gene. CDR3 size: 13 residues. V lost 0 bases to trimming and J lost 6 bases; unmatched junction nucleotides: 1. CDR3 loop: CAISESGQVEQYF. CDR3 nucleotide sequence: TGTGCCATCAGTGAGTCGGGACAGGTCGAGCAGTACTTC.

This clone turned up a few times. This chain connects TRBV25-1 to TRBJ2-7, with TRBD1 matching 9 bases. This CDR3 contains 13 residues. Germline CDR1 MGHDK, CDR2 SYGVNS. V lost 4 bases and J lost 8; bases outside the gene matches: 6. The CDR3: CASSAGTGRKQYF. The CDR3 bases are TGTGCCAGCAGTGCCGGGACAGGGAGAAAGCAGTACTTC.